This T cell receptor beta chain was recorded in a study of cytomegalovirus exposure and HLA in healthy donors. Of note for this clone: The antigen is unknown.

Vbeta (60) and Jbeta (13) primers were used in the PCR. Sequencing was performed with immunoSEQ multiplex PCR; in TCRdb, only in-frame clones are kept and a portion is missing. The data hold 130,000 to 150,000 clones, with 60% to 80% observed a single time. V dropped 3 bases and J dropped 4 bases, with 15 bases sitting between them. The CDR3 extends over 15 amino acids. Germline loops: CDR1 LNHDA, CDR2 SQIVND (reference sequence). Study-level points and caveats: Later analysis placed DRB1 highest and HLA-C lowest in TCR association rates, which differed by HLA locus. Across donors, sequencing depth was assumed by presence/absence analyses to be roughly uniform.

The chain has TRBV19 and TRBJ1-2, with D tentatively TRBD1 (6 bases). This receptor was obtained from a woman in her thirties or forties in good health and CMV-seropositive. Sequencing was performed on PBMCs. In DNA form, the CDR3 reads TGTGCCAGTAGTATTATGTGGGGGCGCCGCTATGGCTACACCTTC. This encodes CASSIMWGRRYGYTF.